The T cell receptor beta chain described here comes from a study of neurological immune-mediated disorders. The table lists this clonotype with many counts. 5'RACE with 10-nucleotide random UMIs generated the cDNA. TCRdb called the 5' RACE reads again in MiXCR, with one record for every CDR3 protein. The sample records 78,000 or so distinct CDR3 sequences, less than 5.5% being singletons. PBMCs stored at -80 C, numbering 2 million, were the origin of the unsorted libraries. Per germline, CDR1 KGHSH and CDR2 LQKENI. Trimming took off 3 bases at V and 7 bases at J, with 10 bases between the two ends. CDR3 size: 13 residues.

The source material was PBMCs. This sequence was found in a woman aged 30 to 39 with multiple sclerosis. This chain joins TRBV18 and TRBJ2-1; D call uncertain. This CDR3 reads CASSPLGKNEQFF. DNA for the CDR3: TGTGCCAGCTCACCGTTGGGTAAGAATGAGCAGTTCTTC.